Below are 29 T cell receptor beta chains sequenced from a single sample in a study of CD8 T cells in Susac syndrome. A quantity of roughly 0.5 to 1 ug RNA underwent reverse transcription using random hexamers. Using its own MiXCR run on the immunoSEQ multiplex PCR reads, TCRdb lists one record per CDR3 protein. The sample lists about 300,000 distinct CDR3 sequences, approximately 85% occurring once. The sample taken for sequencing was CD8+ T cells from PBMCs. The receptor set was obtained from a human donor with multiple sclerosis.

The chain's CDR3 is CASSQDVKLSYNEQFF. The CDR3 bases are TGCGCCAGCAGCCAAGATGTCAAGCTTTCCTACAATGAGCAGTTCTTC. The genes are TRBV4-3 and TRBJ2-1; no firm D call. CDR1 is LGHNA, CDR2 YSLEER, per germline. The length of the CDR3 is 16 residues. V lost 0 bases and J 1 base, leaving 10 bases between the germline ends.

The table lists this clonotype with a count of one. The gene calls are TRBV23-1 and TRBJ2-3; D not certain. TRBV23-1 has ORF status, its function being uncertain. The CDR3 contains 16 residues. V lost 1 base, J lost 1 base, and 12 bases lay in between. CDR3 protein: CASSQCLGRGTDTQYF. CDR3 coding DNA: TGCGCCAGCAGTCAATGCCTAGGGCGCGGCACAGATACGCAGTATTTT.

CDR3 region: CASLGTSSYEQYF. The CDR3 DNA sequence: TGTGCCAGCCTCGGGACTAGCAGCTACGAGCAGTACTTC. This chain joins TRBV6-5 and TRBJ2-7; 9 bases are a match to TRBD2. This CDR3 comprises 13 residues. V shed 8 bases and J 3 bases; nucleotides not matched to a gene: 5. The germline CDR1 and CDR2 sequences are MNHEY and SVGAGI.

This sequence joins TRBV28 and TRBJ1-2; 8 bases are a match to TRBD1. Germline values: CDR1 MDHEN, CDR2 SYDVKM. V lost 5 bases, J lost 4 bases, and 9 bases stayed unmatched. The CDR3 has 15 amino acids. CDR3 protein: CASSPNQGARYGYTF. The CDR3, as DNA: TGTGCCAGCAGTCCAAACCAGGGGGCCCGCTATGGCTACACCTTC.

The count of this clonotype is one. The chain links TRBV27 to TRBJ2-1; 14 positions agree with TRBD2. In germline, CDR1 is MNHEY, CDR2 SMNVEV (reference sequence). The CDR3 extends over 17 amino acids. The junction had 11 bases not matched to a gene; V was cut back by 3 bases and J by 10 bases. The CDR3 reads CASSFVGPGLAGVEQFF. CDR3 in DNA: TGTGCCAGCAGTTTTGTCGGTCCGGGACTAGCGGGAGTGGAGCAGTTCTTC.

Remarks on this clonotype: Germline and junction disagree at one end, which may indicate a read error. V gene TRBV30 combines with J gene TRBJ2-7; 7 bases line up with TRBD1. The V gene's germline CDR1 is GTSNPN and CDR2 SVGIG (reference sequence). The CDR3 runs to 13 residues. The CDR3 sequence: CAWGEGGPYEQCF. CDR3 coding DNA: TGTGCCTGGGGGGAAGGGGGCCCCTACGAGCAGTGCTTC.

This clonotype was detected only a few times. V is TRBV7-9 and J is TRBJ1-1; D is undetermined. The germline V and J ends were trimmed by 6 bases and 4 bases, with 21 bases remaining between them. There are 16 residues in the CDR3. Germline assignment: CDR1 SEHNR and CDR2 FQNEAQ (reference sequence). The CDR3 sequence: CASSKKKGPKGTEAFF. In DNA, the CDR3 is TGTGCCAGCAGTAAAAAAAAGGGTCCCAAAGGCACTGAAGCTTTCTTT. Together with reference TRBV7-9 and TRBJ1-1, the CDR3 gives the full variable domain: DTGVSQNPRHKITKRGQNVTFRCDPISEHNRLYWYRQTLGQGPEFLTYFQNEAQLEKSRLLSDRFSAERPKGSFSTLEIQRTEQGDSAMYLCASSKKKGPKGTEAFFGQGTRLTVV.

V gene TRBV16 combines with J gene TRBJ2-1, with D perhaps matching TRBD1 or TRBD2 (6 bases each). This CDR3 has 17 residues. Germline CDR1 is KGHSY and CDR2 is FQNENV. The germline V and J ends were trimmed by 0 bases and 4 bases, with 16 bases remaining between them. CDR3 loop: CASSQSIEGGPYNEQFF. The CDR3 region has the DNA TGTGCCAGCAGCCAATCGATTGAGGGGGGCCCTTACAATGAGCAGTTCTTC.

This clonotype was recorded a few times. This rearrangement joins TRBV28 to TRBJ2-5; D may be TRBD2 (7 bases). Germline lookup yields CDR1 MDHEN and CDR2 SYDVKM. The germline V and J ends were trimmed by 8 bases and 4 bases, with 17 bases remaining between them. The CDR3 runs to 14 residues. CDR3 loop: CASSSGGRGETQYF. The CDR3 DNA sequence: TGTGCCAGCTCCTCCGGGGGGCGAGGAGAGACCCAGTACTTC.

This clonotype was detected once. CDR3 bases: TGTGCCAGCAGTTTAGGTGGGATGTACACCGGGGAGCTGTTTTTT. Amino acid sequence: CASSLGGMYTGELFF. The chain recombines TRBV27 with TRBJ2-2; D is uncertain. The CDR3 has 15 amino acids. The V gene's germline CDR1 is MNHEY and CDR2 SMNVEV (reference sequence). V was cut by 2 bases and J by 3 bases, with 10 bases left in between.

J is TRBJ1-3 and V is TRBV7-2; a possible D gene is TRBD1 (5 bases). The CDR3 extends over 16 amino acids. CDR1 SGHTA and CDR2 FQGNSA come from the germline V gene. V was cut by 0 bases and J by 0 bases, with 9 bases left in between. As DNA, the CDR3 is TGTGCCAGCAGCTTAGCTGGGGGATTCTCTGGAAACACCATATATTTT. Encoded protein: CASSLAGGFSGNTIYF.

CDR3 sequence: CASSLDGDYEQYF. The CDR3 bases are TGTGCCAGCAGCCTGGACGGAGACTACGAGCAGTACTTC. This chain uses TRBV7-9 with TRBJ2-7; D uncertain. V was shortened by 5 bases and J by 3 bases, with 11 bases between the two germline ends. The germline V gene encodes CDR1 SEHNR and CDR2 FQNEAQ (reference sequence). The CDR3 contains 13 residues.

With regard to this clonotype: One junction end disagrees with the germline gene, perhaps due to a read error. The rearrangement uses TRBV6-5 and TRBJ2-7; D is possibly TRBD1 or TRBD2 (5 bases each). Germline CDR1 is MNHEY and CDR2 is SVGAGI. The CDR3 has 19 residues. As DNA, the CDR3 is TGTGCCAGCTGTTACGGCCTTTACCGGGACGGCAGTGCGTCCTACGAGCAGTACTTC. This sequence encodes CASCYGLYRDGSASYEQYF.

V and J are TRBV5-4 and TRBJ1-1, with TRBD1 matching over 7 bases. With V trimmed by 4 bases and J by 0 bases, 21 bases remained unmatched. Germline V gene data show CDR1 as SGHNT and CDR2 as YYREEE (reference sequence). CDR3 size: 20 residues. Here the CDR3 reads CASSEGTVFPPSLMNTEAFF. CDR3 coding DNA: TGTGCCAGCAGCGAGGGGACAGTTTTTCCCCCCTCATTGATGAACACTGAAGCTTTCTTT.

The rearrangement uses TRBV27 and TRBJ2-5; tentative D call: TRBD2 (5 bases). The CDR3 spans 13 residues. CDR1 is MNHEY, CDR2 SMNVEV, per germline (reference sequence). The ends were cut back, 6 bases at V and 0 bases at J, with 8 bases in the middle. The CDR3 region has the DNA TGTGCCAGCAGGGGCGGGTACCAAGAGACCCAGTACTTC. It yields the protein CASRGGYQETQYF.

The J gene is TRBJ1-4, the V gene TRBV4-3, with 8 bases identical to TRBD1. The CDR3 is 16 residues long. Germline CDR1 reads LGHNA; CDR2 reads YSLEER. Losses at the gene ends were 0 bases for V and 9 bases for J; bases not matched to a gene: 9. This CDR3 is CASSQDRTGIRQKLFF. CDR3 coding DNA: TGCGCCAGCAGCCAAGATCGGACAGGGATTAGGCAAAAACTGTTTTTT.

The rearrangement uses TRBV4-3 and TRBJ1-2; 9 bases are a match to TRBD1. With V trimmed by 3 bases and J by 4 bases, 6 bases remained unmatched. CDR1 and CDR2 from the germline V gene are LGHNA and YSLEER. This CDR3 is built from 15 residues. In DNA form, the CDR3 reads TGCGCCAGCAGCCAGGGGACAGGGAGGACCTATGGCTACACCTTC. Its protein product is CASSQGTGRTYGYTF.

CDR3 sequence: CASSDTAGLLYEQYF. The CDR3 region has the DNA TGTGCCAGCAGTGATACGGCGGGCCTCTTGTACGAGCAGTACTTC. V gene TRBV2 combines with J gene TRBJ2-7, with D maybe TRBD2 (5 bases). The germline CDR1 and CDR2 sequences are SNHLY and FYNNEI. There are 15 residues in the CDR3. V lost 3 bases and J lost 4, with 16 bases in between.

This chain connects TRBV30 to TRBJ1-1, with 9 bases that match TRBD1. Germline CDR1 is GTSNPN and CDR2 is SVGIG (reference sequence). The CDR3 has 14 amino acids. Trimming cost V 2 bases and J 1 base; bases outside gene matches: 2. The CDR3 DNA reads as TGTGCCTGGAGTACGGGACAGGGGAACACTGAAGCTTTCTTT. This translates into CAWSTGQGNTEAFF. Supplemented by reference TRBV30 and TRBJ1-1, the full variable domain reads SQTIHQWPATLVQPVGSPLSLECTVEGTSNPNLYWYRQAAGRGLQLLFYSVGIGQISSEVPQNLSASRPQDRQFILSSKKLLLSDSGFYLCAWSTGQGNTEAFFGQGTRLTVV.

This chain uses TRBV21-1 with TRBJ2-3; the table gives TRBD1 as D, unverified against the DNA. TRBV21-1 corresponds to a pseudogene. This CDR3 is 17 amino acids long. The CDR3 here is CASSKGQGVTSADTQYF. DNA of the CDR3: TGTGCCAGCAGCAAAGGTCAGGGGGTGACGTCAGCAGATACGCAGTATTTT.

The CDR3 nucleotides are TGTGCCAGCAGTCCAGGAGGACAGAGCTATGGCTACACCTTC. The encoded protein is CASSPGGQSYGYTF. This rearrangement joins TRBV28 to TRBJ1-2; maybe TRBD1 (6 bases). CDR1 is MDHEN and CDR2 is SYDVKM in the germline V gene. The CDR3 extends over 14 amino acids. V lost 5 bases and J lost 4, with 14 bases in between.

The genes are TRBV28 and TRBJ2-1; TRBD2 is a possible D gene (6 bases). Trimming stripped 5 bases from V and 4 bases from J, with 12 bases between. The CDR3 runs 14 residues. The germline V gene encodes CDR1 MDHEN and CDR2 SYDVKM. This CDR3 reads CASSDPGLYNEQFF. In DNA, the CDR3 is TGTGCCAGCAGTGACCCGGGACTTTACAATGAGCAGTTCTTC.

The chain joins TRBV28 to TRBJ2-3; D is undetermined. Germline CDR1 reads MDHEN; CDR2 reads SYDVKM. The V end was cut by 1 base, the J end by 3 bases, with 8 bases between. The CDR3 length is 14 residues. CDR3 nucleotides: TGTGCCAGCAGTTTATTAGCCCGGACAGATACGCAGTATTTT. Translating gives CASSLLARTDTQYF.

For the CDR3, the DNA is TGTGCCAGCAGCGTAGAATATAGCAATCAGCCCCAGCATTTT. Encoded protein: CASSVEYSNQPQHF. The V gene is TRBV7-6, the J gene TRBJ1-5; D is undetermined. This CDR3 has 14 residues. Trimming took off 5 bases at V and 0 bases at J, with 8 bases between the two ends. Germline V CDR1 and CDR2: SGHVS, FNYEAQ.

The chain links TRBV12-3 or TRBV12-4 to TRBJ1-5; 9 positions match TRBD1. The length of the CDR3 is 16 residues. The junction had 10 bases not matched to a gene; V was cut back by 3 bases and J by 7 bases. CDR3 bases: TGTGCCAGCAGTTTCGGGGGACAGGGTTGGAACCAGCCCCAGCATTTT. Translation gives CASSFGGQGWNQPQHF.

CDR3 DNA sequence: TGTGCCAGCACCACCGCCCGGACAGGGGAGGAGCAGTTCTTC. This encodes CASTTARTGEEQFF. This chain uses TRBV28 with TRBJ2-1, with 9 positions matching TRBD1. The junction had 11 bases not matched to a gene; V was cut back by 7 bases and J by 10 bases. From germline, CDR1 is MDHEN and CDR2 SYDVKM. The CDR3 sequence is 14 residues long.

This clonotype was recorded a few times. The chain links TRBV27 to TRBJ2-1; D gene uncertain. CDR3 size: 13 residues. Germline CDR1 reads MNHEY; CDR2 reads SMNVEV (reference sequence). Between the trimmed V and J ends, which lost 0 bases and 5 bases, there was a span of 5 bases. The CDR3 nucleotides are TGTGCCAGCAGTTTATCTGGGAACAATGAGCAGTTCTTC. It encodes CASSLSGNNEQFF.

The V call is TRBV28, the J call TRBJ2-7; no reliable D call. There are 10 residues in the CDR3. CDR1 is MDHEN and CDR2 is SYDVKM in the germline V gene. V gave up 6 bases and J gave up 6 bases, with 6 bases separating them. Here the CDR3 DNA reads TGTGCCAGCAGCCGAGGCGAGCAGTACTTC. It is translated as CASSRGEQYF.

CDR3 sequence reads: CASSFRSSGMDEQFF. The CDR3 nucleotides read TGTGCCAGCAGTTTTAGGTCTAGCGGGATGGATGAGCAGTTCTTC. The rearrangement uses TRBV12-3 or TRBV12-4 and TRBJ2-1; TRBD2 matches 9 bases. The ends lost 3 bases at V and 8 bases at J; junction bases unmatched: 8. This CDR3 comprises 15 residues.